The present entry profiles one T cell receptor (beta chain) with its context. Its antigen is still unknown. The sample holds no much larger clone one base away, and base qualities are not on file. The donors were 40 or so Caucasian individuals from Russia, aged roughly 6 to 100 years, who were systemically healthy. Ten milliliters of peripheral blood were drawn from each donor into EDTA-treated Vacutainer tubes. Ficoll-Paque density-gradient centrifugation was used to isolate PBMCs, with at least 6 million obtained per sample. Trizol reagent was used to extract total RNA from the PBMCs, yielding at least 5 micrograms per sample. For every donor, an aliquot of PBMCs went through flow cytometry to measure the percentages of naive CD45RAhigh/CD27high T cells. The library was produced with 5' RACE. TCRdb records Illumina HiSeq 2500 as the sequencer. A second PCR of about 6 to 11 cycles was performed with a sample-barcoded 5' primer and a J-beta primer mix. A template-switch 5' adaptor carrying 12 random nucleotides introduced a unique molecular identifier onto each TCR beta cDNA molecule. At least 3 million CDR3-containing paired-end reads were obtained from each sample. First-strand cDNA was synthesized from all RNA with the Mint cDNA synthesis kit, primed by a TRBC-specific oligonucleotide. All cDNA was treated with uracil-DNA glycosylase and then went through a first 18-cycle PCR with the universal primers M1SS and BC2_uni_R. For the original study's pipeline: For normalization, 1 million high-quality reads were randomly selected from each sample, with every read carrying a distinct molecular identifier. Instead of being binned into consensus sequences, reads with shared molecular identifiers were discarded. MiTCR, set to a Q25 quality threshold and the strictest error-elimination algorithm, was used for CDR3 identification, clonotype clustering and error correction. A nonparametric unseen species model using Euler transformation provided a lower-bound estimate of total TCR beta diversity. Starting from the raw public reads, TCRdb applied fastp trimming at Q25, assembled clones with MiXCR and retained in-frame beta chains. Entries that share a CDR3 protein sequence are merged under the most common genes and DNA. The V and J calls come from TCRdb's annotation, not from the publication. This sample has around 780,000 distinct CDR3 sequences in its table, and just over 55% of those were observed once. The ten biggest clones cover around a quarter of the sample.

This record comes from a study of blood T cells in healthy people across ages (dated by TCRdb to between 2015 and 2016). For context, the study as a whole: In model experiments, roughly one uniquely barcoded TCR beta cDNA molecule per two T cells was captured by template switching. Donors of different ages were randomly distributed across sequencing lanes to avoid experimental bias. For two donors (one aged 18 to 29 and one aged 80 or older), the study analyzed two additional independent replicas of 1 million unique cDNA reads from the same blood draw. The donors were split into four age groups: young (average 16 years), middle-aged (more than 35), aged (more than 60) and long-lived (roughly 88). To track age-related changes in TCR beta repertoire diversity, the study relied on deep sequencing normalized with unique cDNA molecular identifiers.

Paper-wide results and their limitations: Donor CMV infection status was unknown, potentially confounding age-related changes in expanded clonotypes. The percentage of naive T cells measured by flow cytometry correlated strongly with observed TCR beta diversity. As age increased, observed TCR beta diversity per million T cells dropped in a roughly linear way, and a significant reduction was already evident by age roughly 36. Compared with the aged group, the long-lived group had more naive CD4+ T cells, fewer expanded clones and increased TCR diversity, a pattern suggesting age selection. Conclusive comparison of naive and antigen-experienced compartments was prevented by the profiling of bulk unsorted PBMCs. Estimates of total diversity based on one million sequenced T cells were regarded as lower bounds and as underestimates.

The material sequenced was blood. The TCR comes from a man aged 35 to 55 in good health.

The sequenced DNA: TGTGCCAGCAGTTTCGGGCAGCGCCGCACAGATACGCAGTATTTT. The resulting protein is CASSFGQRRTDTQYF. This receptor chain uses TRBV12-3 or TRBV12-4 and TRBJ2-3; no D gene is confidently identified. Cut back by 3 bases and 1 base, the V and J ends lie 11 bases apart. Taken from cysteine to phenylalanine, the CDR3 has 15 residues. Only the CDR3 part of the read is kept: 45 bases, read in frame from the first base.